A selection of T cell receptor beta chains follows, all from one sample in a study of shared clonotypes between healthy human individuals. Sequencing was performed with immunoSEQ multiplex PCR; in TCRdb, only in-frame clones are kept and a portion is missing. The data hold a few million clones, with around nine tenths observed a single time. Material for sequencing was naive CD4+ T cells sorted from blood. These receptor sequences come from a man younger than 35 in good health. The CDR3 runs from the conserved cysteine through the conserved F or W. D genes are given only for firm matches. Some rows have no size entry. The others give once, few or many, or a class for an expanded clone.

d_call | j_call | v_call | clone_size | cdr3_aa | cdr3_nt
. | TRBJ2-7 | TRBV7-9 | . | CASSLDPRTGLLDEQYF | TGTGCCAGCAGCTTAGATCCGAGGACTGGGCTACTCGACGAGCAGTACTTC
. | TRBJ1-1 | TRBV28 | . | CASSLFEGGAFF | TGTGCCAGCAGTTTATTCGAAGGGGGGGCTTTCTTT
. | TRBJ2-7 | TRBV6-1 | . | CASSDLMRPPYEQYF | TGTGCCAGCAGTGACCTCATGAGGCCCCCCTACGAGCAGTACTTC
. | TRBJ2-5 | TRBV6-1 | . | CASSLQGETQYF | TGTGCCAGCAGTTTGCAGGGGGAGACCCAGTACTTC
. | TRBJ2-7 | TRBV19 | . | CASSIPPTDPLSYEQYF | TGTGCCAGTAGTATTCCCCCGACAGACCCCCTCTCCTACGAGCAGTACTTC
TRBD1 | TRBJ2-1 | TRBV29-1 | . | CSVENPAGQGSSYNEQFF | TGCAGCGTTGAAAATCCCGCCGGACAGGGTAGCTCCTACAATGAGCAGTTCTTC
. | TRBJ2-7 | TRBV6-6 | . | CASSYSIPGNEQYF | TGTGCCAGCAGTTACTCGATACCAGGGAACGAGCAGTACTTC
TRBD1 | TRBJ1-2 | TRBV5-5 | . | CASSPGTVYGYTF | TGTGCCAGCAGCCCCGGGACAGTCTATGGCTACACCTTC
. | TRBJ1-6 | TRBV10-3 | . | CAIRRATGDSPLHF | TGTGCCATCAGGAGGGCTACTGGTGATTCACCCCTCCACTTT
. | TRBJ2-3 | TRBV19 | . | CASRPIGTDTQYF | TGTGCCAGTAGGCCTATCGGGACAGATACGCAGTATTTT
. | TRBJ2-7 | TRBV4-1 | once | CASSHTGANFYEQYF | TGCGCCAGCAGTCACACCGGGGCCAACTTCTACGAGCAGTACTTC
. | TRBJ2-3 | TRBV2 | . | CASSEVWGSSGTQYF | TGTGCCAGCAGTGAAGTGTGGGGGTCTAGTGGTACGCAGTATTTT
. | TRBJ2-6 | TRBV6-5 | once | CASSYSTYSGANVLTF | TGTGCCAGCAGTTACTCGACGTACTCTGGGGCCAACGTCCTGACTTTC
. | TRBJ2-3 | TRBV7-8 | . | CASSFYTDTQYF | TGTGCCAGCAGCTTTTACACAGATACGCAGTATTTT
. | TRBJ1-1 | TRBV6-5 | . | CASSYGGAGDTEAFF | TGTGCCAGCAGTTACGGCGGGGCCGGTGACACTGAAGCTTTCTTT
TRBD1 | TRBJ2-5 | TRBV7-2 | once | CASSITGASATQYF | TGTGCCAGCAGCATTACAGGGGCCTCGGCGACCCAGTACTTC
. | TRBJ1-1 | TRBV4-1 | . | CASSQDAGDTEAFF | TGCGCCAGCAGCCAAGACGCAGGGGATACTGAAGCTTTCTTT
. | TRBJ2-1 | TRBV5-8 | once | CARSPGHPGNEQFF | TGTGCCAGATCACCGGGACACCCAGGCAATGAGCAGTTCTTC
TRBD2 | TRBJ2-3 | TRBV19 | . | CASMGLASDTQYF | TGTGCCAGTATGGGACTAGCATCAGATACGCAGTATTTT
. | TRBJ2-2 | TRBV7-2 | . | CASRIGGLNTGELFF | TGTGCCAGCAGAATAGGAGGTCTTAACACCGGGGAGCTGTTTTTT
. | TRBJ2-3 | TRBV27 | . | CASSFPPTRFTDTQYF | TGTGCCAGCAGTTTTCCCCCGACTAGATTTACAGATACGCAGTATTTT
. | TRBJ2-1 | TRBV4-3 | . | CASSQDMVASDEQFF | TGCGCCAGCAGCCAAGATATGGTAGCCTCAGATGAGCAGTTCTTC
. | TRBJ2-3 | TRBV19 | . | CASSSRVRDGTDTQYF | TGTGCCAGTAGTTCCCGCGTCAGGGACGGTACAGATACGCAGTATTTT
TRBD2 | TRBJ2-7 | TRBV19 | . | CASSIGGGSYEQYF | TGTGCCAGTAGTATAGGCGGGGGAAGCTACGAGCAGTACTTC
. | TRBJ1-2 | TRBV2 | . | CASLYRALNYGYTF | TGTGCCAGCCTCTACAGGGCACTTAACTATGGCTACACCTTC
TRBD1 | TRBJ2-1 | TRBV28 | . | CASSSTGGSYNEQFF | TGTGCCAGCAGTTCCACAGGGGGTTCGTACAATGAGCAGTTCTTC